This T cell receptor (beta chain) was documented in a study of human T cells and chemical hapten exposure. TCRdb called the RACE reads again in MiXCR, with one record for every CDR3 protein. The data hold 180,000 or so distinct CDR3 sequences, with around 25% observed a single time. In this sample, this clonotype turned up a few times. Germline V gene data show CDR1 as MDHEN and CDR2 as SYDVKM. Trimming cost V 3 bases and J 5 bases; bases outside gene matches: 3. This CDR3 is 14 amino acids long. The sample's time point: patch test 3, about 24 weeks after DPC sensitization. The treatment denotes: therapeutic diphenylcyclopropenone sensitization with weekly scalp DPC.

The receptor's source is a woman aged 40 to 50 with alopecia areata. Some clones in this sample may be carry-over from other donors' samples. This chain joins TRBV28 and TRBJ2-5, with 10 bases matching TRBD2. This specimen was whole blood, taken in connection with sensitization to the hapten diphenylcyclopropenone (DPC). CDR3 residues: CASSFLAGVETQYF. The CDR3 coding sequence is TGTGCCAGCAGTTTTCTAGCGGGAGTTGAGACCCAGTACTTC.